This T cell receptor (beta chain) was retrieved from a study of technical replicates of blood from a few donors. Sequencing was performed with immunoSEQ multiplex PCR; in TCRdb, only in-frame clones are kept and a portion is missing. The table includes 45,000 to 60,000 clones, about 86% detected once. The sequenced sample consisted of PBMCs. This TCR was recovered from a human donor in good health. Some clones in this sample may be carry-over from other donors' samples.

CDR3 nucleotides: TGTGCCAGCAGTTACTCCGGCGGTTACTCTGGAAACACCATATATTTT. Amino acid sequence: CASSYSGGYSGNTIYF. V is TRBV6-5 and J is TRBJ1-3; no firm D call. The V gene's germline CDR1 is MNHEY and CDR2 SVGAGI. V lost 0 bases to trimming and J lost 0 bases, with 9 bases between them. This CDR3 is built from 16 residues.